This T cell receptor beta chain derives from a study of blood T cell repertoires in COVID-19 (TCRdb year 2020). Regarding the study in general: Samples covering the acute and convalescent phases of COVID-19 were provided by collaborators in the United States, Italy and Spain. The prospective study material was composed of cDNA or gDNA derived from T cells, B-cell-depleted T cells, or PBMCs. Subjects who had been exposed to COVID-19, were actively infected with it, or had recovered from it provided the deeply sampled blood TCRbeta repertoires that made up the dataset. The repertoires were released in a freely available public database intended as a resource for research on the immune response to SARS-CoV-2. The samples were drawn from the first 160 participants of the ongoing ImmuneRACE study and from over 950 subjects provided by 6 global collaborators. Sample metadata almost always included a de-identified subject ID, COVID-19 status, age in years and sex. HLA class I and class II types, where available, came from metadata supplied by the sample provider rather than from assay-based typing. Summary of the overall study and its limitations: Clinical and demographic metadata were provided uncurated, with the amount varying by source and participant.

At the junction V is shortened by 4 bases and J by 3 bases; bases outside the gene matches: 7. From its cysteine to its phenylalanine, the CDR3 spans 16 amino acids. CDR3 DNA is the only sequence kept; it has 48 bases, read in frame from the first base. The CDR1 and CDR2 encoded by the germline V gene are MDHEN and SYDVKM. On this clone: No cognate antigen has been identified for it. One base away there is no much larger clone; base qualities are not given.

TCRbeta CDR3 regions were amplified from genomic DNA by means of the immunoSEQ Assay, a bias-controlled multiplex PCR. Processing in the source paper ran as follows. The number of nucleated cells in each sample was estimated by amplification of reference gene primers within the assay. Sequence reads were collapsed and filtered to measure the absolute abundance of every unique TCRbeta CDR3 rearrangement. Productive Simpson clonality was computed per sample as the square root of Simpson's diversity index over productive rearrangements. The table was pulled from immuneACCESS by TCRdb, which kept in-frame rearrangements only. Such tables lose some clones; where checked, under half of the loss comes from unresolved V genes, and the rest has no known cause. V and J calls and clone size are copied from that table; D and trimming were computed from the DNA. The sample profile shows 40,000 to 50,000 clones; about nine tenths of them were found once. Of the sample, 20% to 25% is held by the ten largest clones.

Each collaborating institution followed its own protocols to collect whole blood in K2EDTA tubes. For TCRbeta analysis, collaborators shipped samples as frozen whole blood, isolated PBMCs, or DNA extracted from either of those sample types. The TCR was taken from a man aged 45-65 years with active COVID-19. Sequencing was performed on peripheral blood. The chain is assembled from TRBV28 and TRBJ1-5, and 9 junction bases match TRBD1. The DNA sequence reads TGTGCCAGCAGTTCCCATCGGACAGGGGCCAATCAGCCCCAGCATTTT. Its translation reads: CASSSHRTGANQPQHF.